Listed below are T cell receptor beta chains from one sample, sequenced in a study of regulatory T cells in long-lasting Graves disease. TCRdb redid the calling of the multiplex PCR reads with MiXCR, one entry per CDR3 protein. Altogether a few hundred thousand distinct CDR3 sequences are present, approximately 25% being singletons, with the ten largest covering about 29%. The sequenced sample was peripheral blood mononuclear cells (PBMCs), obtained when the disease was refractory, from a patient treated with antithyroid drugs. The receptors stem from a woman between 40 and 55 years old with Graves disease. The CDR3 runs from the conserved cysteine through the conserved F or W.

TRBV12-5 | CASGLWQANTGELFF
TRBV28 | CATTGTSGTDTQYF
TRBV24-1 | CATSLAAGGGPQYF
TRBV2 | CASSGGRNNSPLHF
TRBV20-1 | CSGTGTGTSGANVLTF
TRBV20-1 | CSARRALYEQYF
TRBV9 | CASSTQVGTARTEAFF
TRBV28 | CASRAGTLNTGELFF
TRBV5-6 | CASSWETGELFF
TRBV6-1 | CASREPVTSGYEQYF
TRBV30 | CAWSAVSTEAFF
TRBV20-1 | CSATLVVETQYF
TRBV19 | CASSIVAGGGQPQHF
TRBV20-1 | CSAIRAAGANVLTF
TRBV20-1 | CSARVLISYEQYF
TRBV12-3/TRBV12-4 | CASSFHRDNEQFF
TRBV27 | CASSLGTLYEQYF
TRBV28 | CASSSRDHLSSYNEQFF
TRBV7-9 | CASSPGTTSNYGYTF
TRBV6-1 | CASIMTYEQYF
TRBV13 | CASSPGTDFYEQYF
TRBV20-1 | CSASLGLAGMYEQYF
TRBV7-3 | CASSLTPDYKKYF
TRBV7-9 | CASIYQPGSSAGYTEAFF
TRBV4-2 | CASSLPLAGGPNEQYF
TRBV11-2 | CASSLDAREQYF
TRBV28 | CASSPHRGRGDEQFF
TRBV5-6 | CASSLSMESGYQETQYF
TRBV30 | CAWSVWGLHQPQHF
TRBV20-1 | CSASGIGYEQYF
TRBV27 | CASRQTSGKSNEKLFF
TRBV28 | CASSLYGSETQYF
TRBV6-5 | CASSYQGHYTGELFF
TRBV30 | CAWRQGLAGGKTQYF
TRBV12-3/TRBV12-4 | CASSPPGGAREQFF
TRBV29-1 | CSVGRGQSTEAFF
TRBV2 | CATCGRSNSPLHF
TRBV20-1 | CSAIGTSGNTIYF
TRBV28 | CASSSLAGGNEKLFF
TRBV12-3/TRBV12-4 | CASTSWDGGNEQFF
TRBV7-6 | CASSSLEAMYEQYF
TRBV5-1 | CASSLGPSGGMREKLFF
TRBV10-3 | CAISEAQGNTEAFF
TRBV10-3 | CAISGNTGGGETQYF
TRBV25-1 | CASSDPGQGHEKLFF
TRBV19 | CASSLPGQGSYGYTF